This passage covers 27 T cell receptor beta chains from one sample sequenced in a study of shared clonotypes between healthy human individuals. Sequencing was performed with immunoSEQ multiplex PCR; in TCRdb, only in-frame clones are kept and a portion is missing. The sample contains around 83,000 clones, 60% to 70% of which appear only once. Sequencing was done on a sample of memory CD8+ T cells sorted from blood. Subset of the sample: CD45RO+ cells pooled with CCR7-negative TemRA cells. All receptors derive from a man aged 25-45 years in good health.

This clone was observed at least ten times. The chain couples TRBV10-1 to TRBJ1-5; no definite D call. The CDR3 extends over 14 amino acids. CDR1 and CDR2 (germline): WNHNN, SYGVQD (reference sequence). Trimming took 4 bases from V and 6 from J, leaving 13 bases between them. The CDR3 nucleotides are TGCGCCAGCAGTGGGAAAGGTACGATTCAGCCCCAGCATTTT. Encoded protein: CASSGKGTIQPQHF.

The chain carries TRBV2 and TRBJ1-2; D gene unclear. Germline V gene sequence: CDR1 SNHLY, CDR2 FYNNEI. V lost 6 bases to trimming and J lost 4 bases, with 9 bases between them. This CDR3 is 12 amino acids long. CDR3 DNA sequence: TGTGCCAGCAGGTGGGTCGTCTATGGCTACACCTTC. Protein product: CASRWVVYGYTF.

This chain links TRBV28 with TRBJ2-7, with a weak D call TRBD2 (6 bases). This CDR3 has 15 residues. Trimming left V 7 bases short and J 2 bases short, with 18 bases between. CDR1 MDHEN and CDR2 SYDVKM come from the germline V gene. The CDR3 DNA is TGTGCCAGCAATGGAGACGGGAGCCGCCCCTACGAGCAGTACTTC. Its protein is CASNGDGSRPYEQYF.

The gene calls are TRBV28 and TRBJ2-1; 9 bases match TRBD2. Germline V gene lookup returns CDR1 MDHEN and CDR2 SYDVKM. Trimming at V came to 6 bases and at J to 8 bases, leaving 11 bases not matched to a gene. This CDR3 region has 15 residues. CDR3 region: CASSRGTSSLDEQFF. The CDR3 DNA reads TGTGCCAGCAGCCGAGGGACTAGCTCGCTCGATGAGCAGTTCTTC.

V is TRBV5-4 and J is TRBJ2-7, with 8 bases lining up with TRBD1. CDR3 size: 13 residues. CDR1 is SGHNT and CDR2 is YYREEE in the germline V gene (reference sequence). V was clipped by 4 bases and J by 3 bases; unmatched bases: 3. The CDR3 is CASSPTGDYEQYF. The CDR3 DNA reads TGTGCCAGCAGCCCGACAGGGGACTACGAGCAGTACTTC.

The V call is TRBV7-9, the J call TRBJ2-7; D possibly corresponds to TRBD1 (6 bases). The V end was cut by 5 bases, the J end by 5 bases, with 16 bases between. Germline V lookup: CDR1 SEHNR, CDR2 FQNEAQ (reference sequence). The CDR3 runs 14 residues. This CDR3 is CASSVTGSRDEQYF. As DNA, the CDR3 is TGTGCCAGCAGCGTTACAGGGTCGAGGGACGAGCAGTACTTC.

This clone was detected ten times or more. The chain recombines TRBV5-8 with TRBJ2-1; D possibly corresponds to TRBD2 (5 bases). Trimming removed 3 bases from V and 3 bases from J, with 22 bases in between. CDR1 SGHTS and CDR2 YDEGEE come from the germline V gene. This CDR3 is 18 amino acids long. The CDR3 region is CASSSPRGLLENYNEQFF. For the CDR3, the DNA is TGTGCCAGCAGCTCACCCCGAGGACTGCTTGAGAACTACAATGAGCAGTTCTTC.

The chain recombines TRBV5-1 with TRBJ2-1; 12 positions match TRBD2. Trimming cost V 2 bases and J 2 bases; bases outside gene matches: 2. The CDR3 runs 16 residues. Germline CDR1 and CDR2: SGHRS and YFSETQ. This chain's CDR3 is CASSFRTSGTYNEQFF. The CDR3 DNA reads TGCGCCAGCAGCTTCAGGACTAGCGGGACCTACAATGAGCAGTTCTTC.

The rearrangement joins TRBV27 to TRBJ2-7; possible D gene TRBD1, 5 bases. CDR1 is MNHEY and CDR2 is SMNVEV in the germline V gene (reference sequence). Deletions cut 2 bases from V and 2 bases from J, with 7 bases between. CDR3 length equals 13 residues. The CDR3 coding sequence is TGTGCCAGCAGTTTAAAACAGGCCTACGAGCAGTACTTC. Encoded protein: CASSLKQAYEQYF.

V and J are TRBV7-6 and TRBJ1-1; D remains unclear. Trimming removed 1 base from V and 0 bases from J, with 12 bases in between. Germline V gene lookup returns CDR1 SGHVS and CDR2 FNYEAQ. The CDR3 is 16 amino acids. The CDR3 coding sequence is TGTGCCAGCAGCTTAGTTGAGGGTACAATGAACACTGAAGCTTTCTTT. It yields the protein CASSLVEGTMNTEAFF.

The rearrangement links TRBV5-1 to TRBJ2-7; 12 bases agree with TRBD2. Per the germline V gene, CDR1 is SGHRS and CDR2 is YFSETQ. This CDR3 is built from 15 residues. The junction had 3 bases not matched to a gene; V was cut back by 0 bases and J by 5 bases. CDR3 sequence: CASSLETSGSHEQYF. CDR3 nucleotides: TGCGCCAGCAGCTTGGAGACTAGCGGGAGCCACGAGCAGTACTTC.

In this sample, this clone turned up a few times. The chain has TRBV5-4 and TRBJ2-7; D may match TRBD1 or TRBD2 (5 bases each). Germline-derived CDR1 and CDR2 are SGHNT and YYREEE (reference sequence). V was cut by 0 bases and J by 2 bases, with 9 bases left in between. The CDR3 is made up of 14 amino acids. CDR3 region: CASSLEGTPYEQYF. The CDR3, as DNA: TGTGCCAGCAGCTTGGAAGGGACCCCCTACGAGCAGTACTTC.

The chain is built from TRBV6-1 and TRBJ1-5; D call uncertain. Trimming shortened V by 8 bases and J by 0 bases, and 8 bases separated the two germline ends. The germline CDR1 and CDR2 sequences are MNHNS and SASEGT. This CDR3 spans 13 amino acids. The CDR3 bases are TGTGCCAGCCTGTTAACTAGCAATCAGCCCCAGCATTTT. Translation gives CASLLTSNQPQHF.

This clone came up a few times. The chain employs TRBV27 and TRBJ2-7; D could derive from TRBD1 or TRBD2 (6 bases each). CDR1 is MNHEY, CDR2 SMNVEV, per germline (reference sequence). V was trimmed by 8 bases and J by 3 bases, leaving 20 bases between them. This CDR3 is 15 amino acids long. The DNA for the CDR3 is TGTGCCAGCCGCCTGGGGGCTCGGGGAGGCTACGAGCAGTACTTC. Encoded protein: CASRLGARGGYEQYF.

This chain links TRBV6-4 with TRBJ2-1; D may be TRBD2 (6 bases). Between the trimmed V and J ends, which lost 0 bases and 5 bases, there was a span of 11 bases. CDR3 size: 15 residues. Per germline, CDR1 MRHNA and CDR2 SNTAGT. Here the CDR3 reads CASSDSGEANNEQFF. CDR3 DNA sequence: TGTGCCAGCAGTGACTCGGGGGAGGCCAACAATGAGCAGTTCTTC.

The chain recombines TRBV9 with TRBJ2-3, with 12 nucleotides matching TRBD2. Germline loops: CDR1 SGDLS, CDR2 YYNGEE. The CDR3 totals 19 residues. The trim removed 0 bases at V and 2 bases at J, leaving 10 bases unmatched. CDR3 in amino acids: CASSVGGPSGRAYTDTQYF. CDR3 nucleotide sequence: TGTGCCAGCAGCGTAGGGGGTCCTAGCGGGAGGGCCTACACAGATACGCAGTATTTT.

This clone appeared a few times. The chain is built from TRBV18 and TRBJ2-3; TRBD2 aligns across 10 bases. The CDR3 runs 17 residues. Germline loops: CDR1 KGHSH, CDR2 LQKENI. V was pared by 5 bases and J by 0 bases, with 8 bases of the junction left unmatched. CDR3 nucleotides: TGTGCCAGCTCAACCGGGACTAGCGCCGCTAGCACAGATACGCAGTATTTT. This sequence encodes CASSTGTSAASTDTQYF.

The chain joins TRBV27 to TRBJ2-5, with TRBD2 as a possible D gene (6 bases). Germline CDR1 is MNHEY and CDR2 is SMNVEV (reference sequence). Trimming left V 6 bases short and J 3 bases short, with 17 bases between. This CDR3 region has 15 residues. The CDR3 coding sequence is TGTGCCAGCAGCCGCGGGATGCGGGTAGAAGAGACCCAGTACTTC. Its translation is CASSRGMRVEETQYF.

The rearrangement uses TRBV25-1 and TRBJ1-1, with TRBD1 identical over 10 bases. The CDR3 is made up of 15 amino acids. Per the germline V gene, CDR1 is MGHDK and CDR2 is SYGVNS. The J segment lost 5 bases and the V segment lost 1 base, leaving 4 bases of the junction unmatched. The CDR3, as DNA: TGTGCCAGCAGTGAATGGGAGGACAGGGGGACTGAAGCTTTCTTT. Protein: CASSEWEDRGTEAFF.

This chain uses TRBV18 with TRBJ2-5; 12 positions match TRBD2. CDR1 and CDR2 (germline): KGHSH, LQKENI. CDR3 length: 16 amino acids. The V gene end was trimmed by 3 bases and the J gene end by 5 bases; junction bases not matched to a gene: 7. This CDR3 reads CASSPLLGLAGETQYF. Written as DNA, the CDR3 is TGTGCCAGCTCACCTCTACTGGGACTAGCGGGTGAGACCCAGTACTTC.

The chain links TRBV7-3 to TRBJ2-3; TRBD2 matches 7 bases. CDR3 length: 13 amino acids. Germline CDR1 SGHTA, CDR2 FQGTGA. V lost 6 bases and J lost 8; bases outside the gene matches: 8. CDR3 sequence (DNA): TGTGCCAGCAGTGCTGGGGAGGGACGTACGCAGTATTTT. Amino acid sequence: CASSAGEGRTQYF.

This chain links TRBV4-2 with TRBJ1-2, with D perhaps TRBD1 (5 bases). V was pared by 0 bases and J by 4 bases, with 15 bases between. The CDR3 totals 16 residues. The germline CDR1 and CDR2 sequences are LGHNA and YNFKEQ. This chain's CDR3 is CASSQEATSGTYGYTF. The CDR3 DNA reads TGTGCCAGCAGCCAAGAGGCTACCAGTGGGACCTATGGCTACACCTTC.

This chain connects TRBV16 to TRBJ1-2; no clear D gene. Between the trimmed V and J ends, which lost 7 bases and 2 bases, there was a span of 11 bases. The germline V gene has CDR1 KGHSY and CDR2 FQNENV. CDR3 length equals 13 residues. The CDR3 reads CASTLSRNYGYTF. The CDR3 region has the DNA TGTGCCAGCACCCTATCTAGAAACTATGGCTACACCTTC.

V gene TRBV29-1 combines with J gene TRBJ2-2, with D unclear. Germline values: CDR1 SQVTM, CDR2 ANQGSEA. The CDR3 runs 11 residues. Trimming took 7 bases from V and 7 from J, leaving 10 bases between them. The CDR3 sequence: CSGGWGGELFF. CDR3 nucleotide sequence: TGCAGCGGTGGATGGGGCGGGGAGCTGTTTTTT.

The chain uses TRBV13 and TRBJ2-7; 8 bases map to TRBD2. This CDR3 comprises 15 residues. V gave up 4 bases and J gave up 2 bases; unmatched junction bases: 7. Looked up from germline, CDR1 is PRHDT and CDR2 is FYEKMQ (reference sequence). CDR3 in amino acids: CASSSGLAITYEQYF. The CDR3 region has the DNA TGTGCCAGCAGCTCCGGACTAGCCATCACCTACGAGCAGTACTTC. Drawing the rest from reference TRBV13 and TRBJ2-7, the complete variable domain is AAGVIQSPRHLIKEKRETATLKCYPIPRHDTVYWYQQGPGQDPQFLISFYEKMQSDKGSIPDRFSAQQFSDYHSELNMSSLELGDSALYFCASSSGLAITYEQYFGPGTRLTVT.

The genes are TRBV25-1 and TRBJ2-3; the match to TRBD2 covers 12 bases. The CDR3 consists of 15 residues. The germline V gene has CDR1 MGHDK and CDR2 SYGVNS. V shed 6 bases and J 7 bases; nucleotides not matched to a gene: 8. CDR3 loop: CASSNPGLAGYTQYF. As DNA, the CDR3 is TGTGCCAGCAGCAATCCGGGACTAGCGGGCTATACGCAGTATTTT.

Here the CDR3 reads CASTPGRILGYTF. CDR3 nucleotide sequence: TGTGCCAGCACCCCTGGGAGGATTCTTGGCTACACCTTC. This chain connects TRBV28 to TRBJ1-2; D is unresolved. V gave up 7 bases and J gave up 7 bases, with 16 bases separating them. The CDR3 loop spans 13 amino acids. CDR1 is MDHEN and CDR2 is SYDVKM in the germline V gene.